The 9 T cell receptor beta chains below were found in one sample sequenced in a study of blood T cell repertoires in COVID-19. Measured with immunoSEQ multiplex PCR; TCRdb has only the in-frame clones, and not every one. The sample shows 200,000 to 250,000 clones, roughly 89% of them seen only once. Material: PBMCs or T cells enriched from blood (not recorded which). Source of these receptors: a man aged 25-45 years who had been exposed to COVID-19.

A few counts support this clone. V usage is TRBV19 and J usage is TRBJ1-5; TRBD1 might be the D (6 bases). Germline CDR1 and CDR2: LNHDA and SQIVND (reference sequence). CDR3 length: 15 residues. Written as DNA, the CDR3 is TGTGCTTCCTCTAGGGTCACAGGGTTTGGGCAGCCCCAGCATTTT. Translated: CASSRVTGFGQPQHF.

The chain couples TRBV5-4 to TRBJ2-1; D perhaps matches TRBD1 (5 bases). Per the germline V gene, CDR1 is SGHNT and CDR2 is YYREEE (reference sequence). With 0 bases removed from V and 4 bases from J, the gap between germline ends came to 17 bases. CDR3 length: 17 residues. CDR3 coding DNA: TGTGCCAGCAGCTTGGCGTTGGTCAGGGCCCCGTACAATGAGCAGTTCTTC. Translated, it gives CASSLALVRAPYNEQFF.

The chain employs TRBV7-9 and TRBJ2-7, with 9 nucleotides matching TRBD1. The CDR3 length is 15 residues. With 5 bases clipped from V and 3 bases from J, the junction kept 8 bases outside the gene matches. Germline CDR1 and CDR2: SEHNR and FQNEAQ (reference sequence). CDR3 DNA: TGTGCCAGCAGCATTGGACAGGGGAATATCTACGAGCAGTACTTC. Translating gives CASSIGQGNIYEQYF.

This clone has just a few counts. The chain carries TRBV3-1 (or the pseudogene TRBV3-2) and TRBJ2-7; 9 bases agree with TRBD1. With V trimmed by 4 bases and J by 0 bases, 1 base remained unmatched. The CDR3 is 14 amino acids. CDR1 and CDR2 (germline): LGHDT, YNNKEL (reference sequence). The CDR3 region is CASSRDRVSYEQYF. The DNA of the CDR3 is TGTGCCAGCAGCCGGGACAGGGTCTCCTACGAGCAGTACTTC.

The J gene is TRBJ1-1, the V gene TRBV11-2, with 8 bases matching TRBD1. Germline V gene sequence: CDR1 SGHAT, CDR2 FQNNGV. The CDR3 totals 15 residues. V lost 4 bases, J lost 11 bases, and 15 bases stayed unmatched. CDR3 bases: TGTGCCAGCAGCTATGCGACAGGGGTCCAATCTTTGGCTTTCTTT. This sequence encodes CASSYATGVQSLAFF.

The gene calls are TRBV4-3 and TRBJ2-7; 12 bases are shared with TRBD1. The CDR3 extends over 17 amino acids. Trimming at V came to 2 bases and at J to 5 bases, leaving 10 bases not matched to a gene. Germline CDR1 reads LGHNA; CDR2 reads YSLEER. The CDR3 region has the DNA TGCGCCAGCAGCCAAAACCTTCCCGGGACAGGGGGCAACGAGCAGTACTTC. This encodes CASSQNLPGTGGNEQYF.

The chain is built from TRBV28 and TRBJ2-7; D not resolved. The V gene's germline CDR1 is MDHEN and CDR2 SYDVKM. The CDR3 sequence is 13 residues long. Trimming took off 6 bases at V and 3 bases at J, with 12 bases between the two ends. CDR3 protein: CASRPKDNYEQYF. DNA for the CDR3: TGTGCCAGCAGACCTAAAGACAACTACGAGCAGTACTTC.

The rearrangement joins TRBV15 to TRBJ1-1; 9 nucleotides align to TRBD1. V dropped 3 bases and J dropped 4; count of bases not matched to a gene: 3. The CDR3 consists of 14 residues. Germline V gene lookup returns CDR1 LNHNV and CDR2 YYDKDF (reference sequence). CDR3 amino acids: CATSRGGQGTEAFF. The DNA for the CDR3 is TGTGCCACCAGCAGGGGGGGACAGGGCACTGAAGCTTTCTTT. Filled out from reference TRBV15 and TRBJ1-1, the complete variable domain reads DAMVIQNPRYQVTQFGKPVTLSCSQTLNHNVMYWYQQKSSQAPKLLFHYYDKDFNNEADTPDNFQSRRPNTSFCFLDIRSPGLGDTAMYLCATSRGGQGTEAFFGQGTRLTVV.

V gene TRBV11-3 combines with J gene TRBJ2-2; 8 bases are shared with TRBD1. CDR1 is SGHNT, CDR2 YENEEA, per germline. The length of the CDR3 is 15 residues. J was trimmed by 1 base and V by 5 bases; bases with no gene match: 3. CDR3 sequence reads: CASSTGQGNTGELFF. CDR3 sequence (DNA): TGTGCCAGCAGCACCGGACAGGGGAACACCGGGGAGCTGTTTTTT. Drawing the rest from reference TRBV11-3 and TRBJ2-2, the complete variable domain is EAGVVQSPRYKIIEKKQPVAFWCNPISGHNTLYWYLQNLGQGPELLIRYENEEAVDDSQLPKDRFSAERLKGVDSTLKIQPAELGDSAVYLCASSTGQGNTGELFFGEGSRLTVL.